Below, one T cell receptor beta chain is given with its context. Methods used by the authors: The assay estimated nucleated cells by amplifying reference gene primers. Profiled with immunoSEQ multiplex PCR; TCRdb holds only in-frame clones, not every one. For V, J and clone size, that table is used; D and trimming come from the DNA. Of roughly 220,000 clones detected, around 89% appear once; the ten largest clones hold roughly 2.8%. This sample was taken from a study of blood T cell repertoires in COVID-19. As for the study in general: The cDNA or gDNA used as material had been derived from T cells, B-cell-depleted T cells, or PBMCs.

Individuals drawn from 24 US areas were about 18 to 95 years old. Allocation to cohorts depended on clinical history reported by the participants. The V end was cut by 2 bases, the J end by 8 bases, with 9 bases between. Germline loops: CDR1 MNHEY, CDR2 SVGAGI. The CDR3 totals 12 residues. This TCR came from a woman aged 25 to 45 who had recovered from COVID-19. Material for sequencing was PBMCs or T cells enriched from blood (not recorded which). V is TRBV6-5 and J is TRBJ1-1, with D maybe TRBD1 (6 bases). CDR3 sequence: CASSYGGAEAFF. CDR3 nucleotide sequence: TGTGCCAGCAGTTACGGGGGGGCCGAAGCTTTCTTT.